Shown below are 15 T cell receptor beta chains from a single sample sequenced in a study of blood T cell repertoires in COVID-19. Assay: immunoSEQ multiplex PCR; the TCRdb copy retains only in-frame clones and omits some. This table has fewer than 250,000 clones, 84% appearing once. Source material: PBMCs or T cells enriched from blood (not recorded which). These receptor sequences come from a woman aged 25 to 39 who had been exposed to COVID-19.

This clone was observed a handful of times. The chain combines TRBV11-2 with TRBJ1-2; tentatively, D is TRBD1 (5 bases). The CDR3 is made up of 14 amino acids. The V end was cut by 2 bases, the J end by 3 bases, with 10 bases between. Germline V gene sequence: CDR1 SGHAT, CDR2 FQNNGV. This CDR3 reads CASSLNAGHYGYTF. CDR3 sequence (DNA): TGTGCCAGCAGCTTAAACGCAGGGCACTATGGCTACACCTTC.

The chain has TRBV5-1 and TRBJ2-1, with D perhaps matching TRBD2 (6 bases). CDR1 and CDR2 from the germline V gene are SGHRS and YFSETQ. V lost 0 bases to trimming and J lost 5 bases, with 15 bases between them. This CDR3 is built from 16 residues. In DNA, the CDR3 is TGCGCCAGCAGCTTGGACTTCGGGGGAAAACACAATGAGCAGTTCTTC. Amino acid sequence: CASSLDFGGKHNEQFF.

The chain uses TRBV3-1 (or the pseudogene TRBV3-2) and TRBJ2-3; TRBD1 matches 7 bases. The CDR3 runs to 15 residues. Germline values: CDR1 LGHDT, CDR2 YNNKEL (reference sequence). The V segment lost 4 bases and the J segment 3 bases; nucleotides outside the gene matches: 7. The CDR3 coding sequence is TGTGCCAGCAGCCCCTGGCAGGGGGAGACAGATACGCAGTATTTT. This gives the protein CASSPWQGETDTQYF.

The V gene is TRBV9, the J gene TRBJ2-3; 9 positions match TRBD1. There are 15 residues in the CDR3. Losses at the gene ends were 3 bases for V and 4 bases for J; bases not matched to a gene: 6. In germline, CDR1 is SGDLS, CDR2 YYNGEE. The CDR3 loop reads CASSGTGGVADTQYF. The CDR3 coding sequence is TGTGCCAGCAGCGGTACAGGGGGCGTCGCAGATACGCAGTATTTT.

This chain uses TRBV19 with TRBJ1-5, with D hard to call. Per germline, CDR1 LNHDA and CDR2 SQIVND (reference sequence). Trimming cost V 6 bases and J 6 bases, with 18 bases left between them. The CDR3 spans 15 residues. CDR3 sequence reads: CASSQDREYSQPQHF. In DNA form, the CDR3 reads TGTGCCAGTAGCCAAGACCGGGAGTATAGTCAGCCCCAGCATTTT.

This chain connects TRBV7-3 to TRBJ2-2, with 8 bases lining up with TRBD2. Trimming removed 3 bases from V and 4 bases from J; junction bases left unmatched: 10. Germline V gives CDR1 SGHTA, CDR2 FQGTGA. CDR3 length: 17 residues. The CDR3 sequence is CASSFRGTRVGTGELFF. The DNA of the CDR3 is TGTGCCAGCAGCTTCCGCGGGACTAGAGTTGGCACCGGGGAGCTGTTTTTT.

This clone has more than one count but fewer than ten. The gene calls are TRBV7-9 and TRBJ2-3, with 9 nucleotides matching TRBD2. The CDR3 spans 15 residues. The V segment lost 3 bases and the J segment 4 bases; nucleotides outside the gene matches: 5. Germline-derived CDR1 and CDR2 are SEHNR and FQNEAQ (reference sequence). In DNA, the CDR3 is TGTGCCAGCAGCTTGACTAGCGGTGGGGCAGATACGCAGTATTTT. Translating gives CASSLTSGGADTQYF.

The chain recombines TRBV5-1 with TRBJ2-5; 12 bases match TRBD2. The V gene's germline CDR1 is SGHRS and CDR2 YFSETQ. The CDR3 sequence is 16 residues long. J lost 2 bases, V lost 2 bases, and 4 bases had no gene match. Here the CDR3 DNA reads TGCGCCAGCAGCTTTTCTAGCGGGGGGGCACAAGAGACCCAGTACTTC. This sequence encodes CASSFSSGGAQETQYF.

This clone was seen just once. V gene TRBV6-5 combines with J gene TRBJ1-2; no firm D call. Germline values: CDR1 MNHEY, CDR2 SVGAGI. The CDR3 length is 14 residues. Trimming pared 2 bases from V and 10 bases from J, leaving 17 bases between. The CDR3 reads CASSYPNSPRDYTF. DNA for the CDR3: TGTGCCAGCAGTTACCCCAACAGCCCGAGGGACTACACCTTC.

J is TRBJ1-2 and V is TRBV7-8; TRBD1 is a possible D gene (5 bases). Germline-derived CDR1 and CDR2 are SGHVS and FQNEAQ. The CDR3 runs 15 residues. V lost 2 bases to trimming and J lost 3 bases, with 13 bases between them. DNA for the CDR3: TGTGCCAGCAGCTTATGGGGGGGGACGGACTATGGCTACACCTTC. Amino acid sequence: CASSLWGGTDYGYTF.

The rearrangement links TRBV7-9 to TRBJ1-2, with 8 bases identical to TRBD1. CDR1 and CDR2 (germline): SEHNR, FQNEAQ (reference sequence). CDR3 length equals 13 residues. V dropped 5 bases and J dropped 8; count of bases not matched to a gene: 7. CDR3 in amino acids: CASSPEAGGGYTF. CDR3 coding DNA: TGTGCCAGCAGCCCAGAGGCAGGGGGCGGCTACACCTTC.

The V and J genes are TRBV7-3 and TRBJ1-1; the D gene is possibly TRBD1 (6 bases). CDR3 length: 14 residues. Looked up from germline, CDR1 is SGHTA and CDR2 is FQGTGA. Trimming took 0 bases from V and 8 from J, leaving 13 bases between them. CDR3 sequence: CASSLTGGSVEAFF. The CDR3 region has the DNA TGTGCCAGCAGCTTAACAGGGGGATCGGTGGAAGCTTTCTTT.

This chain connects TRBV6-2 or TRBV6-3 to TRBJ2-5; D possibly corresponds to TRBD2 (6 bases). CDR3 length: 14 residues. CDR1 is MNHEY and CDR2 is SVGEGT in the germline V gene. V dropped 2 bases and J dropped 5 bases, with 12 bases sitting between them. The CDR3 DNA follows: TGTGCCAGCAGTTACGGGGCTAGCGTGGAGACCCAGTACTTC. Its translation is CASSYGASVETQYF.

The CDR3 coding sequence is TGCAGCGTTGAGCTCGGCGGGGGGGCGGGTAATGAGCAGTTCTTC. Its protein is CSVELGGGAGNEQFF. The rearrangement links TRBV29-1 to TRBJ2-1; 9 nucleotides line up with TRBD2. The CDR3 is 15 amino acids. CDR1 is SQVTM and CDR2 is ANQGSEA in the germline V gene. Trimming cost V 3 bases and J 7 bases; bases outside gene matches: 10.

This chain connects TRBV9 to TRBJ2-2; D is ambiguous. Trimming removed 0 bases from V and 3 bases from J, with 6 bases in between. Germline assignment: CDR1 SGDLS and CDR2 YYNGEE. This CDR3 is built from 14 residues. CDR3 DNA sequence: TGTGCCAGCAGCGTAGGTTTAGACACCGGGGAGCTGTTTTTT. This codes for CASSVGLDTGELFF. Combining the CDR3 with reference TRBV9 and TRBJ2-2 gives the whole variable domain DSGVTQTPKHLITATGQRVTLRCSPRSGDLSVYWYQQSLDQGLQFLIQYYNGEERAKGNILERFSAQQFPDLHSELNLSSLELGDSALYFCASSVGLDTGELFFGEGSRLTVL.